The 17 T cell receptor beta chains presented below share a single source sample, sequenced in a study of cytomegalovirus exposure and HLA in healthy donors. Libraries were prepared by immunoSEQ multiplex PCR; TCRdb keeps only in-frame clonotypes and omits some of them. The sample shows more than 200,000 clones, less than 95% of them seen only once. The sequenced sample was PBMCs. These receptors all stem from a woman aged 25 to 39 in good health and CMV-seronegative.

The chain joins TRBV5-6 to TRBJ2-7; tentatively, D is TRBD1 (5 bases). CDR3 length: 14 amino acids. Trimming stripped 0 bases from V and 2 bases from J, with 9 bases between. Germline CDR1 and CDR2: SGHDT and YYEEEE. CDR3 amino acids: CASSLVRAAYEQYF. The CDR3 DNA follows: TGTGCCAGCAGCTTGGTCAGGGCTGCCTACGAGCAGTACTTC. Combining the CDR3 with reference TRBV5-6 and TRBJ2-7 gives the whole variable domain DAGVTQSPTHLIKTRGQQVTLRCSPKSGHDTVSWYQQALGQGPQFIFQYYEEEERQRGNFPDRFSGHQFPNYSSELNVNALLLGDSALYLCASSLVRAAYEQYFGPGTRLTVT.

This rearrangement joins TRBV25-1 to TRBJ2-6; a weak D match, TRBD2 (6 bases). Germline V gene lookup returns CDR1 MGHDK and CDR2 SYGVNS. The germline V and J ends were trimmed by 5 bases and 0 bases, with 8 bases remaining between them. The length of the CDR3 is 15 residues. The CDR3 DNA reads as TGTGCCAGCAGTAATAGCGGCTCTGGGGCCAACGTCCTGACTTTC. Translating it yields CASSNSGSGANVLTF.

The chain combines TRBV11-3 with TRBJ2-3, with a weak D call TRBD2 (6 bases). Trimming took off 4 bases at V and 1 base at J, with 12 bases between the two ends. This CDR3 contains 15 residues. Looked up from germline, CDR1 is SGHNT and CDR2 is YENEEA. The CDR3 is CASSSNSGGTDTQYF. The CDR3 region has the DNA TGTGCCAGCAGCTCCAATAGCGGAGGCACAGATACGCAGTATTTT.

The J gene is TRBJ2-3, the V gene TRBV5-6; 10 nucleotides align to TRBD1. V lost 4 bases and J lost 1; bases outside the gene matches: 6. The CDR3 runs to 16 residues. Germline CDR1 and CDR2: SGHDT and YYEEEE. CDR3 sequence (DNA): TGTGCCAGCAGCAAGAGGGGGACAGGGGGCACAGATACGCAGTATTTT. This sequence encodes CASSKRGTGGTDTQYF.

This rearrangement joins TRBV7-9 to TRBJ2-7; D is unclear. Germline V gives CDR1 SEHNR, CDR2 FQNEAQ (reference sequence). This CDR3 is built from 13 residues. The V and J ends lost 4 bases and 5 bases respectively, with 12 bases between them. The chain's CDR3 is CASSSVPENEQYF. The CDR3 DNA follows: TGTGCCAGCAGCTCCGTTCCAGAAAACGAGCAGTACTTC.

This clone has just a few counts. The J gene is TRBJ1-2, the V gene TRBV27; D call uncertain. The CDR3 length is 14 residues. CDR1 and CDR2 (germline): MNHEY, SMNVEV (reference sequence). V dropped 2 bases and J dropped 2 bases, with 9 bases sitting between them. The CDR3 region has the DNA TGTGCCAGCAGTTTACGGAATCCGAACTATGGCTACACCTTC. Translation: CASSLRNPNYGYTF.

The rearrangement uses TRBV4-2 and TRBJ2-2; D unclear. The V gene's germline CDR1 is LGHNA and CDR2 YNFKEQ. V was cut by 0 bases and J by 1 base, with 6 bases left in between. The CDR3 is 15 residues long. CDR3 DNA sequence: TGTGCCAGCAGCCAAGATCACCGGAACACCGGGGAGCTGTTTTTT. Translation: CASSQDHRNTGELFF.

V and J are TRBV30 and TRBJ1-1; possible D gene TRBD1, 5 bases. Germline V gene lookup returns CDR1 GTSNPN and CDR2 SVGIG (reference sequence). There are 12 residues in the CDR3. Trimming cost V 3 bases and J 3 bases, with 8 bases left between them. In DNA, the CDR3 is TGTGCCTGGAGCCAGGGTTACACTGAAGCTTTCTTT. Residues: CAWSQGYTEAFF.

The DNA of the CDR3 is TGTGCCAGCAGCTTACAAAAGCGGCCCCACTATGGCTACACCTTC. Its translation is CASSLQKRPHYGYTF. V gene TRBV7-9 combines with J gene TRBJ1-2, with D unclear. Germline lookup yields CDR1 SEHNR and CDR2 FQNEAQ (reference sequence). V lost 2 bases, J lost 3 bases, and 13 bases lay in between. CDR3 length: 15 amino acids.

The chain couples TRBV19 to TRBJ1-5, with D perhaps TRBD1 (6 bases). V shed 5 bases and J shed 2 bases, with 13 bases lying between them. The CDR3 contains 15 residues. Per germline, CDR1 LNHDA and CDR2 SQIVND (reference sequence). CDR3 nucleotides: TGTGCCAGTAGTCTCGGGGGCTCGGGCAATCAGCCCCAGCATTTT. Protein product: CASSLGGSGNQPQHF.

V is TRBV7-2 and J is TRBJ2-7; tentatively, D is TRBD1 (5 bases). The CDR3 is made up of 18 amino acids. Germline-derived CDR1 and CDR2 are SGHTA and FQGNSA. V lost 1 base and J 2 bases, leaving 21 bases between the germline ends. CDR3 DNA: TGTGCCAGCAGCTTAGTCTCACAGCGCCGCAGGGTAACCTACGAGCAGTACTTC. Amino acid sequence: CASSLVSQRRRVTYEQYF.

The rearrangement uses TRBV5-6 and TRBJ2-2; 11 bases match TRBD1. V was clipped by 4 bases and J by 6 bases; unmatched bases: 11. Per germline, CDR1 SGHDT and CDR2 YYEEEE. The CDR3 has 17 residues. CDR3 DNA sequence: TGTGCCAGCAGCCTGGAAGGACAGGGGGCCCCCCCCGGGGAGCTGTTTTTT. Translating gives CASSLEGQGAPPGELFF.

CDR3 DNA: TGTGCCAGTAGTAGTGCGTCCGGGACAACTTACGAGCAGTACTTC. Protein: CASSSASGTTYEQYF. This chain links TRBV19 with TRBJ2-5; tentatively, D is TRBD1 (6 bases). The J call is uncertain, as TRBJ2-7 better fits the DNA end. The CDR3 has 15 amino acids. Germline V gives CDR1 LNHDA, CDR2 SQIVND (reference sequence).

This clone has a single count. This chain connects TRBV4-1 to TRBJ2-1, with D unclear. The CDR3 totals 14 residues. V lost 3 bases, J lost 6 bases, and 12 bases lay in between. Germline assignment: CDR1 MGHRA and CDR2 YSYEKL. CDR3 loop: CASSHTSRANEQFF. The CDR3 bases are TGCGCCAGCAGCCATACGTCCAGAGCCAATGAGCAGTTCTTC.

The chain recombines TRBV29-1 with TRBJ2-5; tentatively, D is TRBD1 (6 bases). Trimming cost V 8 bases and J 0 bases, with 10 bases left between them. Germline lookup yields CDR1 SQVTM and CDR2 ANQGSEA. The CDR3 loop spans 12 amino acids. CDR3 region: CSYRAYQETQYF. CDR3 in DNA: TGCAGCTACAGGGCGTACCAAGAGACCCAGTACTTC. Full variable domain (rest looked up from reference TRBV29-1 and TRBJ2-5): SAVISQKPSRDICQRGTSLTIQCQVDSQVTMMFWYRQQPGQSLTLIATANQGSEATYESGFVIDKFPISRPNLTFSTLTVSNMSPEDSSIYLCSYRAYQETQYFGPGTRLLVL.

The chain couples TRBV6-7 to TRBJ1-2; D possibly corresponds to TRBD1 (5 bases). TRBV6-7 is marked as an open reading frame, function uncertain. V was shortened by 5 bases and J by 8 bases, with 27 bases between the two germline ends. This CDR3 is built from 17 residues. CDR3 protein: CASSLKGHRPISKGYTF. CDR3 DNA: TGTGCCAGCAGTCTCAAAGGTCACAGGCCGATCTCCAAGGGCTACACCTTC.

The rearrangement uses TRBV5-6 and TRBJ2-7; 7 bases are a match to TRBD2. This CDR3 has 16 amino acids. Looked up from germline, CDR1 is SGHDT and CDR2 is YYEEEE. After removal of 2 bases from V and 6 bases from J, the junction contained 14 bases not matched to a gene. CDR3 region: CASSFSFGTNEGEQYF. In DNA, the CDR3 is TGTGCCAGCAGCTTCTCATTCGGGACTAACGAGGGCGAGCAGTACTTC. Full variable domain (remainder filled in from reference TRBV5-6 and TRBJ2-7): DAGVTQSPTHLIKTRGQQVTLRCSPKSGHDTVSWYQQALGQGPQFIFQYYEEEERQRGNFPDRFSGHQFPNYSSELNVNALLLGDSALYLCASSFSFGTNEGEQYFGPGTRLTVT.